These T cell receptor beta chains were read from a single sample in a study of cytomegalovirus exposure and HLA in healthy donors. Here immunoSEQ multiplex PCR was the method, and the copy in TCRdb shows in-frame clones only, minus some. This table holds about 160,000 clones, around 77% found once. What was sequenced was PBMCs. These receptors came from a woman between 35 and 50 years old in good health and CMV-seronegative. CDR3s include the opening cysteine and the closing phenylalanine or tryptophan. The order of the fields is clone size, D gene, J gene, CDR3 length, V gene, CDR3 DNA, CDR3 protein. D genes are given only for firm matches. The size field is filled for only some rows; it gives once, few, many or a size class.

few,-,TRBJ1-1,16,TRBV6-1,TGTGCCAGCAGTGAAGAGGGGTACAGATTCAACACTGAAGCTTTCTTT,CASSEEGYRFNTEAFF
-,TRBD1,TRBJ2-1,16,TRBV4-2,TGTGCCAGCAGCCACGCCGGGACAGGGGAGTACAATGAGCAGTTCTTC,CASSHAGTGEYNEQFF
-,TRBD1,TRBJ2-5,14,TRBV6-5,TGTGCCAGCAGTTACTCGAGACAGGGAGAGACCCAGTACTTC,CASSYSRQGETQYF
few,-,TRBJ1-2,14,TRBV6-1,TGTGCCAGCAGTGAACAGACAGAAGCATATGGCTACACCTTC,CASSEQTEAYGYTF
few,-,TRBJ1-2,13,TRBV6-1,TGTGCCAGCAGTGAACAGGTCTACTATGGCTACACCTTC,CASSEQVYYGYTF
-,-,TRBJ1-3,13,TRBV7-6,TGTGCCAGCAGCTTGTTCGCTGGAAACACCATATATTTT,CASSLFAGNTIYF
-,-,TRBJ2-1,14,TRBV7-3,TGTGCCAGCAGCCCATCGGAGTCCTACAATGAGCAGTTCTTC,CASSPSESYNEQFF
-,TRBD1,TRBJ1-2,14,TRBV6-5,TGTGCCACCTTTGGGACAGGGTGGGACTATGGCTACACCTTC,CATFGTGWDYGYTF
-,-,TRBJ2-2,16,TRBV27,TGTGCCAGCAAAGGAGGCTCCGCTCCGAACACCGGGGAGCTGTTTTTT,CASKGGSAPNTGELFF
-,TRBD2,TRBJ2-7,15,TRBV10-3,TGTGCCATCAGTGATGGGACTAGCGCTTCCTACGAGCAGTACTTC,CAISDGTSASYEQYF
few,TRBD1,TRBJ2-7,15,TRBV29-1,TGCAGCGTTGAAGAGGACAGGGGGCAGCGGTACGAGCAGTACTTC,CSVEEDRGQRYEQYF
-,-,TRBJ2-1,15,TRBV5-1,TGCGCCAGCAGCTTGGCCGGGGGTTCTCACAATGAGCAGTTCTTC,CASSLAGGSHNEQFF
-,TRBD1,TRBJ2-7,13,TRBV28,TGTGCCAGCAGCAGGACAGGGAGGTACGAGCAGTACTTC,CASSRTGRYEQYF
-,-,TRBJ2-7,13,TRBV2,TGTGCCAGCAGTCTGAGTGGGCGCGTCGAGCAGTACTTC,CASSLSGRVEQYF
-,TRBD2,TRBJ2-2,16,TRBV2,TGTGCCAGCAGCGACAGACTAGCCTCGAACACCGGGGAGCTGTTTTTT,CASSDRLASNTGELFF
-,-,TRBJ2-5,13,TRBV6-5,TGTGCCCCGGGGGATGTTTCGGAGGAGACCCAGTACTTC,CAPGDVSEETQYF
-,-,TRBJ1-2,13,TRBV11-3,TGTGCCAGCAGCCCCCGGGGAGGCTATGGCTACACCTTC,CASSPRGGYGYTF
-,TRBD2,TRBJ2-7,16,TRBV30,TGTGCCTGGAGCGGAGGGACGGGACTAGCGGGCTACGAGCAGTACTTC,CAWSGGTGLAGYEQYF
-,-,TRBJ2-1,16,TRBV30,TGTGCCTGGAGTCTTACGTACGAGGTAGTGAACAATGAGCAGTTCTTC,CAWSLTYEVVNNEQFF
-,TRBD2,TRBJ2-1,17,TRBV9,TGTGCCAGCAGCGTAGTGCCCCTAGCGGGGGACAACAATGAGCAGTTCTTC,CASSVVPLAGDNNEQFF
-,TRBD2,TRBJ2-3,17,TRBV11-2,TGTGCCAGCAGCTCGAGACTAGCGATTGTCGGCACAGATACGCAGTATTTT,CASSSRLAIVGTDTQYF
-,TRBD1,TRBJ1-5,13,TRBV7-8,TGTGCCAGCAGCCCGGACAGGGTTCAGCCCCAGCATTTT,CASSPDRVQPQHF
-,-,TRBJ2-3,18,TRBV4-2,TGTGCCAGCAGCCAGCCCCCCGGGATTGGACGGGAGTTCGATACGCAGTATTTT,CASSQPPGIGREFDTQYF
once,-,TRBJ2-1,14,TRBV6-5,TGTGCCAGCAGCCGTGGGGACACGGACAATGAGCAGTTCTTC,CASSRGDTDNEQFF
-,-,TRBJ2-4,13,TRBV28,TGTGCCAGCAGCGGAGAAGGAAGAAACATTCAGTACTTC,CASSGEGRNIQYF
-,-,TRBJ1-2,16,TRBV6-6,TGTGCCAGCAGTCCCAGCGTGGGTAACGGTAACTATGGCTACACCTTC,CASSPSVGNGNYGYTF
-,-,TRBJ2-1,15,TRBV13,TGTGCCAGCAGCCCTGGGGTGGGAGGAGACAATGAGCAGTTCTTC,CASSPGVGGDNEQFF
-,-,TRBJ2-3,14,TRBV6-1,TGTGCCAGCAGTGAAAGGTACTACACAGATACGCAGTATTTT,CASSERYYTDTQYF
once,-,TRBJ2-7,15,TRBV28,TGTGCCAGCAGTTCCAGTTCCCCACCCCCCTACGAGCAGTACTTC,CASSSSSPPPYEQYF
few,TRBD1,TRBJ2-7,14,TRBV6-5,TGTGCCAGCAGTCGGGGACAGGGAAGATACGAGCAGTACTTC,CASSRGQGRYEQYF
-,TRBD2,TRBJ2-1,16,TRBV7-2,TGTGCCAGCAGCACAACTCATGGAGGGAGGGTCGATGAGCAGTTCTTC,CASSTTHGGRVDEQFF
-,-,TRBJ2-7,15,TRBV9,TGTGCCAGCAGCGTGGTCACCGGGTTCTCCTACGAGCAGTACTTC,CASSVVTGFSYEQYF
-,TRBD1,TRBJ1-5,15,TRBV5-1,TGCGCCAGCAGCTTGGGACAGGGGGCTAATCAGCCCCAGCATTTT,CASSLGQGANQPQHF
-,-,TRBJ1-4,19,TRBV19,TGTGCCAGTACCCCATCGCTGGGGGGGGTTGGGGCAACTAATGAAAAACTGTTTTTT,CASTPSLGGVGATNEKLFF
few,TRBD2,TRBJ2-2,15,TRBV6-1,TGTGCCAGCCTAGCGGGAGGGATGGACACCGGGGAGCTGTTTTTT,CASLAGGMDTGELFF
-,-,TRBJ1-2,11,TRBV20-1,TGCAGTGCTAATAGGGGAAGCGGCTACACCTTC,CSANRGSGYTF
-,-,TRBJ2-7,13,TRBV27,TGTGCCAGCAGCCGACAGGAAGGGTACGAGCAGTACTTC,CASSRQEGYEQYF
-,TRBD1,TRBJ2-1,14,TRBV7-8,TGTGCCAGCAGCTTACCCAGGGACAGGGTTGTGCTTTTCTTC,CASSLPRDRVVLFF
-,TRBD1,TRBJ1-2,18,TRBV9,TGTGCCAGCAGCGGACACCGGGACAGGGAGGTTGAGGGCTATGGCTACACCTTC,CASSGHRDREVEGYGYTF
-,TRBD2,TRBJ2-7,14,TRBV6-5,TGTGCCAGCAGACGACTAGCTGGAACTTACGAGCAGTACTTC,CASRRLAGTYEQYF
few,TRBD1,TRBJ2-3,19,TRBV5-4,TGTGCCAGCAGCTTAGACAGGGGGCTTCGAGTAGTGGGCACAGATACGCAGTATTTT,CASSLDRGLRVVGTDTQYF
-,-,TRBJ1-4,15,TRBV18,TGTGCCAGCTCACCACAAGGAGGGGCTGGGGAAAAACTGTTTTTT,CASSPQGGAGEKLFF
-,TRBD1,TRBJ1-2,13,TRBV19,TGTGCCAGTAGTAGGGGACAGCTTAATGGCTACACCTTC,CASSRGQLNGYTF
-,TRBD2,TRBJ2-7,13,TRBV10-3,TGTGCCATCAGTGGACTAGCGGGATTCGAGCAGTACTTC,CAISGLAGFEQYF
-,-,TRBJ1-4,15,TRBV7-9,TGTGCCAGCAGCTTATATAAGCCAGGGATGGAAAAACTGTTTTTT,CASSLYKPGMEKLFF
-,-,TRBJ1-3,14,TRBV30,TGTGCCTGGAGTACAGGGAGCTCTGGAAACACCATATATTTT,CAWSTGSSGNTIYF
few,TRBD2,TRBJ2-7,15,TRBV7-6,TGTGCCAGCAGTTGGCTAGCGGCCTCCCCCTACGAGCAGTACTTC,CASSWLAASPYEQYF
-,TRBD2,TRBJ2-1,13,TRBV12-5,TGTGCTAGTGGTACTAGCGGCAACAATGAGCAGTTCTTC,CASGTSGNNEQFF
-,TRBD2,TRBJ2-7,16,TRBV27,TGTGCCAGCAGACCGGGGACTAGCGGGGGCTTTTACGAGCAGTACTTC,CASRPGTSGGFYEQYF
-,-,TRBJ1-1,14,TRBV5-1,TGCGCCAGCAGCCCCCGGGAGCAGAACACTGAAGCTTTCTTT,CASSPREQNTEAFF